Listed below are T cell receptor beta chains from one sample, sequenced in a study of human thymus T cells. The method was immunoSEQ multiplex PCR; TCRdb's version includes in-frame clones alone and lacks a portion of them. The data show 65,000 to 90,000 clones, over 85% seen once. Material: thymus tissue. Receptors originate from a girl under three years old with a congenital heart defect but otherwise immunologically healthy. The CDR3 runs from the conserved cysteine through the conserved F or W. The D gene is left open where the match is weak. Size tells how often a clone was seen (once, few, many) or the class of an expanded clone, and some rows leave it out.

J	V	D	size	DNA	CDR3
TRBJ2-7	TRBV18	-	-	TGTGCCAGCTCACCAACGACAGAATTGAAGACTCGGCGCTTC	CASSPTTELKTRRF
TRBJ2-2	TRBV21-1	-	once	TGTGCCAGCAGCAAAGTAGCGGGAGTAGGCGTCGGGGAGCTGTTTTTT	CASSKVAGVGVGELFF
TRBJ2-2	TRBV30	TRBD2	-	TGTGCCTGGAGTGTACTACTAGCGGGAGGGCCAAGCCTACGCCCCGAAAACACCGGGGAGCTGTTTTTT	CAWSVLLAGGPSLRPENTGELFF
TRBJ1-1	TRBV19	-	-	TGTGCCAGTAGGCCCGTGGGGGGGGTCGGGACTGAAGCTTTCTTT	CASRPVGGVGTEAFF
TRBJ1-2	TRBV5-6	-	-	TGTGCCAGCAGCCAATCGTACAGGGTGACCTATGGCTACACCTTC	CASSQSYRVTYGYTF
TRBJ2-6	TRBV10-3	TRBD1	-	TGTGCCATCAGTTTGACAGGGCTAGACTCTGGGGCCAACGTCCTGACTTTC	CAISLTGLDSGANVLTF
TRBJ2-1	TRBV1	-	-	TGCACCAGCATCTGCCCGGAGGATAGCGGGAGGTTCAATGAGCAGTTCTTC	CTSICPEDSGRFNEQFF
TRBJ2-1	TRBV9	-	-	TGTGCCAGCAGCGGGGCGGGCCGGACCTACAATGAGCAGTTCTTC	CASSGAGRTYNEQFF
TRBJ2-1	TRBV27	-	-	TGTGCCAGCAGTTTATACTCCCTAGCCACTGAGCAGTTCTTC	CASSLYSLATEQFF
TRBJ2-1	TRBV19	TRBD2	-	TGTGCCAGTAGTACCGGACTAGCGGGAGATGAGCAGTTCTTC	CASSTGLAGDEQFF
TRBJ2-4	TRBV27	TRBD2	-	TGTGCCAGCAGTTTCTCCCGGCGGGGGGCGTGGGTCAAAAACATTCAGTACTTC	CASSFSRRGAWVKNIQYF
TRBJ2-1	TRBV7-9	TRBD2	-	TGTGCCAGCAGCATGCCGCCCGGCGGGAGGTGGTACAATGAGCAGTTCTTC	CASSMPPGGRWYNEQFF
TRBJ2-4	TRBV7-2	-	-	TGTGCCAGCAGCTTAGCGGGACCCGAACGGGCCAAAAACATTCAGTACTTC	CASSLAGPERAKNIQYF
TRBJ2-3	TRBV27	-	-	TGTGCCAGCAGAGTGGCAGAGACCACCAGCACAGATACGCAGTATTTT	CASRVAETTSTDTQYF
TRBJ2-2	TRBV7-9	-	-	TGTGCCAGCAGCCACAGCCGGGACACCCGGTCGGGCACCGGGGAGCTGTTTTTT	CASSHSRDTRSGTGELFF
TRBJ2-7	TRBV28	TRBD1	-	TGTGCCAGCAGCCCTGCGACAGGGGAGATCTACGAGCAGTACTTC	CASSPATGEIYEQYF
TRBJ2-7	TRBV14	-	once	TGTGCCAGCAGCCAAGACGACCAGGACCAGCCCTACGAGCAGTACTTC	CASSQDDQDQPYEQYF
TRBJ2-7	TRBV7-2	-	-	TGTGCCAGCAGCTTAGCCAGGGGTGGATACGAGCAGTACTTC	CASSLARGGYEQYF
TRBJ2-7	TRBV2	-	-	TGTGCCAGCAGTGAAGAGAATCGAAACAGGAGTTCCTACGAGCAGTACTTC	CASSEENRNRSSYEQYF
TRBJ2-1	TRBV19	TRBD1	few	TGTGCCACCGAGACAGGGAGTGAGCAGTTCTTC	CATETGSEQFF
TRBJ1-2	TRBV12-5	-	-	TGTGCTACTCCCTCGGGGGAGCGAATCTATGGCTACACCTTC	CATPSGERIYGYTF
TRBJ2-7	TRBV6-1	-	-	TGTGCCAGCCAGGGTTCCTACGAGCAGTACTTC	CASQGSYEQYF
TRBJ2-7	TRBV14	-	once	TGTGCCAGCAGCCAAGATCCCGCAGACAGCGAGCAGTACTTC	CASSQDPADSEQYF
TRBJ2-7	TRBV7-9	TRBD2	-	TGTGCCAGCAGCTTATGGGTGGGAGCGGGAAACGAGCAGTACTTC	CASSLWVGAGNEQYF
TRBJ2-7	TRBV5-4	TRBD1	-	TGTGCCAGCAGCCTAGGACAGGGTTCCTACGAGCAGTACTTC	CASSLGQGSYEQYF
TRBJ2-7	TRBV27	-	-	TGTGCCAGCAGTTTATTCGGGTTTCATCATTCCTACGAGCAGTACTTC	CASSLFGFHHSYEQYF
TRBJ2-2	TRBV5-8	-	-	TGTGCCAGCAGCCCCAACACCGGGGAGCTGTTTTTT	CASSPNTGELFF
TRBJ2-5	TRBV4-1	-	-	TGCGCCAGCAGCCATCTCTTGGGACAGTCAAGCGGGAGCCTCCAAGAGACCCAGTACTTC	CASSHLLGQSSGSLQETQYF
TRBJ2-7	TRBV10-3	-	-	TGTGCCATCAGTGAGTCGGACGGACGAGGGGACTTC	CAISESDGRGDF
TRBJ2-7	TRBV18	-	-	TGTGCCAGCTCACCATTATCGGGTTTCCTCACCTACGAGCAGTACTTC	CASSPLSGFLTYEQYF
TRBJ2-1	TRBV2	TRBD2	-	TGTGCCAGCAGCAAACTAGGACCGGGACTAGAGTACAATGAGCAGTTCTTC	CASSKLGPGLEYNEQFF
TRBJ2-1	TRBV29-1	TRBD1	-	TGCAGCGGGCTCCGGGACAGGGGCCGATCCTACAATGAGCAGTTCTTC	CSGLRDRGRSYNEQFF
TRBJ1-2	TRBV5-4	TRBD1	-	TGTGCCAGCAGCTTGTGTGACGGCGCGGGGGGACAGGGGGCGATAGGCTACACCTTC	CASSLCDGAGGQGAIGYTF
TRBJ1-5	TRBV10-2	-	-	TGCGCCAGCAGTGAGTCTGGAAGCCGTGGGCCTCGGAATCAGCCCCAGCATTTT	CASSESGSRGPRNQPQHF